Following are 11 T cell receptor beta chains from one sample sequenced in a study of breast tumors, draining lymph nodes, adjacent tissues. TCRdb recomputed calls from the multiplex PCR reads with MiXCR, one row per CDR3 protein. The sample comprises 55,000 to 75,000 distinct CDR3 sequences, roughly 40% of which are singletons, and roughly 9.1% rests with the top ten. Material for sequencing was breast tumor tissue. These receptors originate from a female donor with breast cancer. Some clones in this sample may be carry-over from other donors' samples.

This clonotype was counted ten times or more. This sequence joins TRBV5-5 and TRBJ1-4; 7 bases line up with TRBD1. Germline CDR1 SGHKS, CDR2 YYEKEE (reference sequence). Trimming removed 0 bases from V and 8 bases from J; junction bases left unmatched: 4. This CDR3 comprises 14 residues. In DNA form, the CDR3 reads TGTGCCAGCAGCTTGGGCCGGGACAGAGAAAAACTGTTTTTT. Residues: CASSLGRDREKLFF.

This clonotype has a count of ten or more. The J gene is TRBJ1-2, the V gene TRBV5-6, with unresolved D. Trimming pared 0 bases from V and 3 bases from J, leaving 15 bases between. Germline V lookup: CDR1 SGHDT, CDR2 YYEEEE. This CDR3 region has 16 residues. The CDR3 DNA follows: TGTGCCAGCAGCTTGGCCCTGGGCAGTGGGTACTATGGCTACACCTTC. Its translation: CASSLALGSGYYGYTF.

V is TRBV12-3 or TRBV12-4 and J is TRBJ2-1; 11 bases fit TRBD2. The CDR3 runs 15 residues. Germline trimming cut 2 bases from V and 12 bases from J; bases unmatched to any gene: 9. The CDR3 nucleotides read TGTGCCAGCAGTTTAACTAGCGGGAGCACAGATACGCAGTTCTTC. Translated, it gives CASSLTSGSTDTQFF.

Concerning this clonotype: This may be a read error: a much more frequent sequence differs by one nucleotide. The chain links TRBV4-1 to TRBJ1-2, with 9 bases that match TRBD1. Germline lookup yields CDR1 MGHRA and CDR2 YSYEKL. J was trimmed by 7 bases and V by 4 bases; bases with no gene match: 10. The CDR3 loop spans 15 amino acids. CDR3 bases: TGCGCCAGCAGCCGAGATCACGGGACAGGGTTTGGCTACACCTTC. It encodes CASSRDHGTGFGYTF.

Many counts were recorded for this clonotype. The DNA of the CDR3 is TGCAGTGCTAGATGGTTACAGGGTACAGATACGCAGTATTTT. Encoded protein: CSARWLQGTDTQYF. V and J are TRBV20-1 and TRBJ2-3; D perhaps matches TRBD1 (6 bases). Germline values: CDR1 DFQATT, CDR2 SNEGSKA (reference sequence). Trimming removed 2 bases from V and 3 bases from J, with 12 bases in between. The CDR3 spans 14 residues.

In its sample, this clonotype ranks as medium-sized (0.01 to 0.1%). This chain uses TRBV7-9 with TRBJ1-3; TRBD1 agrees at 8 bases. V shed 11 bases and J 3 bases; nucleotides not matched to a gene: 15. CDR1 and CDR2 from the germline V gene are SEHNR and FQNEAQ (reference sequence). This CDR3 has 16 amino acids. This CDR3 reads CAADRDLRGGGNTIYF. CDR3 in DNA: TGTGCCGCGGACAGGGATCTACGGGGGGGTGGAAACACCATATATTTT.

In this sample, this clonotype turned up once. V usage is TRBV29-1 and J usage is TRBJ2-1; 8 nucleotides agree with TRBD1. The CDR3 loop spans 12 amino acids. Trimming cost V 8 bases and J 9 bases; bases outside gene matches: 9. The germline V gene has CDR1 SQVTM and CDR2 ANQGSEA. The CDR3 here is CSPRDRFGEQFF. In DNA, the CDR3 is TGCAGCCCCCGGGACAGGTTCGGTGAGCAGTTCTTC.

This clonotype was seen ten or more times. This sequence joins TRBV6-5 and TRBJ1-3; D remains ambiguous. V was clipped by 7 bases and J by 5 bases, with 15 bases between them. From germline, CDR1 is MNHEY and CDR2 SVGAGI. This CDR3 is 14 amino acids long. CDR3 DNA sequence: TGTGCCAGCACCTCGTCCGGAGCTCGAAACACCATATATTTT. As protein: CASTSSGARNTIYF.

This clonotype has just one count. This chain links TRBV9 with TRBJ2-1; 9 bases align to TRBD2. The V gene's germline CDR1 is SGDLS and CDR2 YYNGEE. The CDR3 is 14 amino acids. As DNA, the CDR3 is TGTGCTAGAGATTGGGCTAGCGGGAAGACTGAGCAGTTCTTC. It codes for CARDWASGKTEQFF. Complete variable domain (other parts from reference TRBV9 and TRBJ2-1): DSGVTQTPKHLITATGQRVTLRCSPRSGDLSVYWYQQSLDQGLQFLIQYYNGEERAKGNILERFSAQQFPDLHSELNLSSLELGDSALYFCARDWASGKTEQFFGPGTRLTVL.

V and J are TRBV7-9 and TRBJ2-2; D is uncertain. Germline V gene lookup returns CDR1 SEHNR and CDR2 FQNEAQ (reference sequence). V lost 4 bases to trimming and J lost 5 bases, with 11 bases between them. This CDR3 is built from 14 residues. Written as DNA, the CDR3 is TGTGCCAGCAGCTCCCTGGACGGGACCGGGGAGCTGTTTTTT. Translation gives CASSSLDGTGELFF. Full variable domain (remainder filled in from reference TRBV7-9 and TRBJ2-2): DTGVSQNPRHKITKRGQNVTFRCDPISEHNRLYWYRQTLGQGPEFLTYFQNEAQLEKSRLLSDRFSAERPKGSFSTLEIQRTEQGDSAMYLCASSSLDGTGELFFGEGSRLTVL.

CDR3 DNA sequence: TGTGCCTGGAGTATTCAAGAGACAGGGGAAGAGACCCAGTACTTC. It specifies CAWSIQETGEETQYF. The rearrangement uses TRBV30 and TRBJ2-5, with TRBD1 matching 8 bases. V was clipped by 2 bases and J by 3 bases; unmatched bases: 8. CDR3 length: 15 residues. Looked up from germline, CDR1 is GTSNPN and CDR2 is SVGIG (reference sequence).